This section outlines one T cell receptor beta chain sequence together with its context. The antigen is undetermined. The data derive from a study of memory CD4+ T cells and cytomegalovirus serostatus. Looking at the study overall: This sample comes from healthy Belgian adults, 8 to 10 CMV seropositive, approximately 23 seronegative. Overall study findings and caveats: About 40% of the roughly 160 known CMV-associated TCRbeta sequences appeared in CD4+ memory.

Only in-frame clones appear in the TCRdb table, and some are missing; sequencing was by immunoSEQ multiplex PCR. The sample carries tens of thousands of clones, roughly four fifths recorded once. The V segment lost 7 bases and the J segment 7 bases; nucleotides outside the gene matches: 13. The CDR3 loop spans 16 amino acids. The sort gate was single viable CD3+CD4+CD8-CD45RO+ cells for memory CD4+ T cells. V and J are TRBV23-1 and TRBJ2-5; TRBD2 agrees at 12 bases. TRBV23-1 is an ORF for which the function is uncertain. This clonotype was sampled from an adult in good health and CMV-seronegative. The source material was memory CD4+ T cells from blood. CDR3 in amino acids: CASITGLAGPPGTQYF. The DNA of the CDR3 is TGCGCCAGCATCACGGGACTAGCGGGCCCTCCAGGGACCCAGTACTTC.